This TCR beta chain is drawn from a study of HIV-infected children after antiretroviral therapy interruption. The treatment is: PENTA 11 planned treatment interruption arm or continuous ART arm. The germline V gene encodes CDR1 MGHDK and CDR2 SYGVNS. Between the trimmed V and J ends, which lost 7 bases and 2 bases, there was a span of 15 bases. The length of the CDR3 is 15 residues. Study observations and caveats: Naive CD4+ CDR3 sharing between time points fell after interruption began.

For this clonotype: Its antigen is not identified.

Unique molecular identifiers were included in an RNA-based 3' RACE TCR library. TCRdb re-called the 3' RACE reads through MiXCR, storing one row per CDR3 protein. The sample comprises roughly 4,100 distinct CDR3 sequences, approximately 4.8% of which are singletons, and more than 25% rests with the top ten. This chain connects TRBV25-1 to TRBJ2-1; no reliable D call. The sequenced sample was CD45RO+ CD8+ T cells from PBMCs, pooled from several time points, obtained from a donor given antiretroviral therapy, either interrupted or continuous. The subset denotes: memory CD8+ CD45RO+ CD45RA- T cells. The TCR comes from a pool of human donors with HIV. The CDR3 sequence: CASKNVQSPYNEQFF. In nucleotides, the CDR3 is TGTGCCAGCAAAAATGTCCAGAGTCCCTACAATGAGCAGTTCTTC.